These T cell receptor beta chains were read from a single sample in a study of blood T cell repertoires in COVID-19. Profiling relied on immunoSEQ multiplex PCR, and the TCRdb table lists in-frame clones only, not all of them. The table includes about 160,000 clones, approximately 91% detected once. The specimen sequenced was peripheral blood. These TCRs come from a man aged 18 to 35 with acute or convalescent COVID-19. Each CDR3 is given with its conserved first and last residue. The order of the fields is J gene, clone size, D gene, V gene, CDR3 DNA, CDR3 protein. D genes are given only for firm matches. The size field is filled for only some rows; it gives once, few, many or a size class.

TRBJ1-1 . . TRBV7-9 TGTGCCAGCAGCTTAGCGTGGACACTGGCTTTCTTT CASSLAWTLAFF
TRBJ1-1 . . TRBV5-6 TGTGCCAGCAGCCTGGGCCCCGCGGAGAACACTGAAGCTTTCTTT CASSLGPAENTEAFF
TRBJ2-7 . . TRBV6-6 TGTGCCAGCAGTTACCAGCGGCCCTCCTACGAGCAGTACTTC CASSYQRPSYEQYF
TRBJ2-1 . . TRBV5-1 TGCGCCAGCAGCTTGTTGCAGGGTGAAAATGAGCAGTTCTTC CASSLLQGENEQFF
TRBJ1-1 . TRBD1 TRBV6-6 TGTGCCAGCAGCCCCACAGGGGCCGGCACTGAAGCTTTCTTT CASSPTGAGTEAFF
TRBJ2-1 . TRBD1 TRBV19 TGTGCCAGTAGTATGGGACAGGGGGCGCGGAATGAGCAGTTCTTC CASSMGQGARNEQFF
TRBJ1-4 . TRBD1 TRBV30 TGTGCCTGGAGTACCCCAGGGGGTCCAACTAATGAAAAACTGTTTTTT CAWSTPGGPTNEKLFF
TRBJ2-2 . TRBD1 TRBV7-9 TGTGCCAGCAGCCAAGGACAGGTGAACACCGGGGAGCTGTTTTTT CASSQGQVNTGELFF
TRBJ1-2 . TRBD1 TRBV6-5 TGTGCCACAGGACAGGGAATCTACTATGGCTACACCTTC CATGQGIYYGYTF
TRBJ2-7 . . TRBV12-3/TRBV12-4 TGTGCCAGCAGTTTGTCAGGGTACGAGCAGTACTTC CASSLSGYEQYF
TRBJ1-2 . . TRBV30 TGTGCCTGGGACTACAAAACAGGGCACTATGGCTACACCTTC CAWDYKTGHYGYTF
TRBJ1-1 once . TRBV6-5 TGTGCCAGCAATTTGCTATCGGAAGAGGCTAAAGCTTTCTTT CASNLLSEEAKAFF
TRBJ2-1 . . TRBV2 TGTGCCAGCAGTAGGGACACCGCCGGGGATGAGCAGTTCTTC CASSRDTAGDEQFF
TRBJ1-1 . TRBD1 TRBV12-3/TRBV12-4 TGTGCCAGCAGGGGGGACAGCCCGAAGGAAGCTTTCTTT CASRGDSPKEAFF
TRBJ1-1 . . TRBV5-1 TGCGCCAGCAGCTTGGCGGAGGTGACTGAAGCTTTCTTT CASSLAEVTEAFF
TRBJ1-1 . . TRBV7-8 TGTGCCAGCAGCCCGTATGAGGCTGAAGCTTTCTTT CASSPYEAEAFF
TRBJ1-1 . . TRBV6-1 TGTGCCAGCAGTGAAGAGGTGGACACTCCTCCTGAAGCTTTCTTT CASSEEVDTPPEAFF
TRBJ1-5 once TRBD1 TRBV5-8 TGTGCCAGCAGCTTGGGAACAGGGGCCGATCAGCCCCAGCATTTT CASSLGTGADQPQHF
TRBJ1-2 . . TRBV5-4 TGTGCCAGCAGCCTTGGAGGGTGGGGCTACACCTTC CASSLGGWGYTF
TRBJ2-3 . . TRBV7-9 TGTGCCAGCAGCTTGTCACTTCCCCAAACAGATACGCAGTATTTT CASSLSLPQTDTQYF
TRBJ2-1 . TRBD2 TRBV11-2 TGTGCCAGCAGCTTACACCCGGGACTAGCGGGGGGGAAAAGGAATGAGCAGTTCTTC CASSLHPGLAGGKRNEQFF
TRBJ1-3 . TRBD1 TRBV5-1 TGCGCCAGCAGCTTGGAGACAGGGGGAGGAAACACCATATATTTT CASSLETGGGNTIYF
TRBJ2-7 . TRBD1 TRBV14 TGTGCCAGCAGCTCTATCGGGACAGGGTTAACCCACGAGCAGTACTTC CASSSIGTGLTHEQYF
TRBJ1-5 . . TRBV2 TGTGCCAGCAGGGAGGCCGGGGCAGGGGTTTTGAGCAATCAGCCCCAGCATTTT CASREAGAGVLSNQPQHF
TRBJ2-2 . TRBD2 TRBV5-1 TGCGCCAGCAGCTCTAAGTCTAGCGGGGCGAACACCGGGGAGCTGTTTTTT CASSSKSSGANTGELFF
TRBJ1-2 . . TRBV19 TGTGCCAGTAGTATAACTCCCGACAGGAACTATGGCTACACCTTC CASSITPDRNYGYTF
TRBJ1-6 . TRBD1 TRBV7-8 TGTGCCAGCAGTCGACAGGGAGGCGATTCACCCCTCCACTTT CASSRQGGDSPLHF
TRBJ2-1 . . TRBV7-9 TGTGCCAGCAGCTTACAGGGGGAGGTCAATGAGCAGTTCTTC CASSLQGEVNEQFF
TRBJ2-1 . . TRBV5-1 TGCGCCAGCAGCTTGGAGGCAGGATGGTTCAATGAGCAGTTCTTC CASSLEAGWFNEQFF
TRBJ1-1 once . TRBV6-5 TGTGCCAGCAGTTATACTAGGAGGGGAATGAACACTGAAGCTTTCTTT CASSYTRRGMNTEAFF
TRBJ1-1 . TRBD1 TRBV7-8 TGTGCCAGCAGCTTCCGGGACAGGGTGGCTGAAGCTTTCTTT CASSFRDRVAEAFF
TRBJ1-1 once . TRBV25-1 TGTGCCAGCAGTGACAGAACCAACACTGAAGCTTTCTTT CASSDRTNTEAFF
TRBJ2-1 . TRBD1 TRBV5-1 TGCGCCAGCAGCTGGCAGGGACAGGGTTGGAATGAGCAGTTCTTC CASSWQGQGWNEQFF
TRBJ1-2 . . TRBV6-5 TGTGCCAGCACTGGCGCAGGGGACGAAAACTATGGCTACACCTTC CASTGAGDENYGYTF
TRBJ1-4 . . TRBV24-1 TGTGCCACCAGTGACAGGGCTCTGCCAGAAAAACTGTTTTTT CATSDRALPEKLFF
TRBJ1-5 . . TRBV16 TGTGCCAGCAGCCAGCAGGGGAACAATCAGCCCCAGCATTTT CASSQQGNNQPQHF
TRBJ1-2 once TRBD1 TRBV30 TGTGCCTGGAGTCTGGGGGGGACAGGGGTCTATGGCTACACCTTC CAWSLGGTGVYGYTF
TRBJ2-1 . TRBD2 TRBV5-4 TGTGCCAGCAGTGGACTAGCGGGAGCCAATGAGCAGTTCTTC CASSGLAGANEQFF
TRBJ1-4 . TRBD1 TRBV7-7 TGTGCCAGCAGCCCAGACAGGGGAGGTGAAAAACTGTTTTTT CASSPDRGGEKLFF
TRBJ1-4 . . TRBV5-1 TGCGCCAGCAGCAAAGACAGAACTAATGAAAAACTGTTTTTT CASSKDRTNEKLFF
TRBJ2-7 . TRBD2 TRBV10-3 TGTGCCATCACTACTAGCGGGGGCAACGAGCAGTACTTC CAITTSGGNEQYF
TRBJ2-7 . TRBD2 TRBV12-5 TGTGCTAGTGGTTTGAGGGGACTGGCGGGGGTGAACGAGCAGTACTTC CASGLRGLAGVNEQYF
TRBJ2-4 . TRBD2 TRBV28 TGTGCCAGCAGTCCACTAGCGGGAGTGGCCAAAAACATTCAGTACTTC CASSPLAGVAKNIQYF
TRBJ2-5 . TRBD1 TRBV5-6 TGTGCCAGCAGCCCGGGACAGAACCAAGAGACCCAGTACTTC CASSPGQNQETQYF
TRBJ2-2 . . TRBV6-6 TGTGCCAGCAGTTCCCCGGGGTCGTTGTCCCGGGAGCTGTTTTTT CASSSPGSLSRELFF
TRBJ1-4 . . TRBV11-2 TGTGCCAGCAGCTTAGTAAGCGAAAAACTGTTTTTT CASSLVSEKLFF
TRBJ1-4 . . TRBV19 TGTGCCAGTAGTATAGCGGGGGGAAGAAATGAAAAACTGTTTTTT CASSIAGGRNEKLFF
TRBJ2-7 . . TRBV6-6 TGTGCCAGCAGTCCATCCAGGGTTTCCTACGAGCAGTACTTC CASSPSRVSYEQYF
TRBJ1-3 . . TRBV10-3 TGTGCCATTTCCGACAGCTCTGGAAACACCATATATTTT CAISDSSGNTIYF
TRBJ2-3 . . TRBV18 TGTGCCAGCTCACCTCCAGGGGCTAGCACAGATACGCAGTATTTT CASSPPGASTDTQYF
TRBJ1-5 once . TRBV25-1 TGTGCCAGCAGTGCCCTGGGGGGGGGTCAGCCCCAGCATTTT CASSALGGGQPQHF
TRBJ2-1 . TRBD2 TRBV9 TGTGCCAGCAGCGCCCTACTTCAAAGGGCGGGGGGGCCTGATGAGCAGTTCTTC CASSALLQRAGGPDEQFF
TRBJ2-3 once TRBD1 TRBV23-1 TGCGCAACCCTGGGACAGGGAAGCACAGATACGCAGTATTTT CATLGQGSTDTQYF
TRBJ2-3 . . TRBV30 TGTGCCGGACGAATTACTAGGGATACGCAGTATTTT CAGRITRDTQYF